One sample yielded the 14 T cell receptor beta chains listed below, sequenced in a study of Graves' ophthalmopathy and Graves' hyperthyroidism. Amplification targeted the TCR beta CDR3 regions, with RNA transcripts as the source material. HTBI-primed RT-PCR formed the first round, and a multiplex PCR formed the second. TCRdb re-called the multiplex PCR reads through MiXCR, storing one row per CDR3 protein. The sample lists 620,000 or so distinct CDR3 sequences, roughly 20% occurring once. Sequences were obtained from peripheral blood. These receptors all stem from a woman between 18 and 29 years old with stable Graves' hyperthyroidism. Some clones in this sample may be carry-over from other donors' samples.

At least ten counts were recorded for this clonotype. The chain has TRBV30 and TRBJ1-2; a weak D match, TRBD1 (5 bases). The CDR3 runs to 15 residues. V was clipped by 3 bases and J by 2 bases, with 16 bases between them. Germline values: CDR1 GTSNPN, CDR2 SVGIG (reference sequence). The CDR3 sequence is CAWSPQMTVNYGYTF. Written as DNA, the CDR3 is TGTGCCTGGAGCCCCCAAATGACAGTCAACTATGGCTACACCTTC.

This clonotype has a count of ten or more. A junction boundary mismatches the germline segment, possibly from a read error. The V gene is TRBV10-3, the J gene TRBJ2-6; D not certain. The CDR3 runs 16 residues. Germline CDR1 reads ENHRY; CDR2 reads SYGVKD. The CDR3 reads CASSESRTSGANVLTF. DNA for the CDR3: TGTGCCAGCAGTGAGTCGCGGACCTCTGGGGCCAACGTCCTGACTTTC.

Ten or more counts support this clonotype. The chain employs TRBV12-3 or TRBV12-4 and TRBJ2-2; 12 bases align to TRBD2. This CDR3 is 16 amino acids long. V gave up 5 bases and J gave up 3 bases; unmatched junction bases: 4. This chain's CDR3 is CASSPLAGGDTGELFF. CDR3 bases: TGTGCCAGCAGTCCACTAGCGGGGGGCGACACCGGGGAGCTGTTTTTT.

The table lists this clonotype with many counts. A read error may be the cause here, since a much bigger clone is one base away. The chain couples TRBV6-5 to TRBJ1-1; a possible D gene is TRBD1 (5 bases). This CDR3 has 14 residues. Germline V gene data show CDR1 as MNHEY and CDR2 as SVGAGI. Trimming took 5 bases from V and 6 from J, leaving 16 bases between them. The CDR3 loop is CASSPISRDAEAFF. The CDR3 DNA is TGTGCCAGCAGTCCCATCTCGAGGGACGCTGAAGCTTTCTTT.

This clonotype showed up just a few times. This chain uses TRBV3-1 with TRBJ2-5, with 14 nucleotides matching TRBD2. J gave up 4 bases and V 5 bases, and 6 bases lay outside the gene matches. The V gene's germline CDR1 is LGHDT and CDR2 YNNKEL (reference sequence). This CDR3 comprises 16 residues. CDR3 amino acids: CASSRLAGGRGETQYF. CDR3 coding DNA: TGTGCCAGCAGCAGACTAGCGGGGGGGCGGGGAGAGACCCAGTACTTC.

The chain employs TRBV3-1 and TRBJ2-5, with 10 bases that match TRBD1. Unmatched junction bases numbered 9, after V lost 6 bases and J lost 5 bases. CDR3 length: 15 residues. Germline CDR1 and CDR2: LGHDT and YNNKEL (reference sequence). The CDR3 coding sequence is TGTGCCAGCAGGTCAGACAGGGGGCGCACGGAGACCCAGTACTTC. Translation: CASRSDRGRTETQYF.

The rearrangement joins TRBV2 to TRBJ1-1; 10 positions match TRBD1. Germline V gene sequence: CDR1 SNHLY, CDR2 FYNNEI. V shed 6 bases and J 10 bases; nucleotides not matched to a gene: 5. The CDR3 is 12 amino acids. The CDR3 reads CASSDRDRGAFF. The CDR3 nucleotides are TGTGCCAGCAGCGACCGGGACAGGGGAGCTTTCTTT.

This clonotype was seen ten or more times. The chain has TRBV6-2 or TRBV6-3 and TRBJ1-1; tentatively, D is TRBD1 (5 bases). The germline V and J ends were trimmed by 5 bases and 4 bases, with 20 bases remaining between them. CDR3 length equals 16 residues. Germline V gene sequence: CDR1 MNHEY, CDR2 SVGEGT. CDR3 sequence reads: CASSKDRELFPTEAFF. The CDR3 DNA reads as TGTGCCAGCAGTAAAGACAGAGAACTTTTTCCCACTGAAGCTTTCTTT.

This chain links TRBV29-1 with TRBJ1-3; TRBD1 might be the D (6 bases). V shed 6 bases and J shed 0 bases, with 12 bases lying between them. CDR1 SQVTM and CDR2 ANQGSEA come from the germline V gene. The CDR3 consists of 14 residues. The CDR3 DNA follows: TGCAGCGTCCAGGGGTTAGCCTCTGGAAACACCATATATTTT. Protein sequence: CSVQGLASGNTIYF. The entire variable domain, with the rest obtained from reference TRBV29-1 and TRBJ1-3, is as follows: SAVISQKPSRDICQRGTSLTIQCQVDSQVTMMFWYRQQPGQSLTLIATANQGSEATYESGFVIDKFPISRPNLTFSTLTVSNMSPEDSSIYLCSVQGLASGNTIYFGEGSWLTVV.

This clonotype was picked up many times. The V gene is TRBV11-2, the J gene TRBJ2-7; 7 bases fit TRBD1. CDR3 length: 15 residues. V lost 3 bases and J lost 4; bases outside the gene matches: 9. Germline assignment: CDR1 SGHAT and CDR2 FQNNGV. The chain's CDR3 is CASSFPGQITYEQYF. CDR3 nucleotide sequence: TGTGCCAGCAGCTTTCCGGGACAGATCACTTACGAGCAGTACTTC.

This clonotype showed up many times. The J gene is TRBJ2-7, the V gene TRBV15; the match to TRBD1 covers 7 bases. This CDR3 has 14 amino acids. Losses at the gene ends were 1 base for V and 7 bases for J; bases not matched to a gene: 7. Germline CDR1 is LNHNV and CDR2 is YYDKDF (reference sequence). Written as DNA, the CDR3 is TGTGCCACCAGCAGAGGACAGGGTGTTGGGGAGCAGTACTTC. It encodes CATSRGQGVGEQYF.

The chain couples TRBV2 to TRBJ1-5; TRBD1 aligns across 9 bases. The CDR3 has 18 amino acids. CDR1 and CDR2 (germline): SNHLY, FYNNEI. Trimming took 5 bases from V and 2 from J; bases not matched to a gene: 13. CDR3 coding DNA: TGTGCCAGCAGTCGTCCCGGGACAGGGACCGGTGGCAATCAGCCCCAGCATTTT. Its translation is CASSRPGTGTGGNQPQHF.

This clonotype showed up many times. The conserved final phenylalanine or tryptophan is absent from the CDR3, which likely points to a read error. The chain is built from TRBV12-3 or TRBV12-4 and TRBJ2-5, with D unresolved. Trimming stripped 5 bases from V and 4 bases from J, with 17 bases between. CDR3 length: 15 amino acids. CDR3 in DNA: TGTGCCAGCAGTGACCCCGCCTCTCTGGGAGAGACCCAGTACCTC. This encodes CASSDPASLGETQYL.

With regard to this clonotype: Likely a read error: the CDR3 ends without its conserved phenylalanine or tryptophan. J is TRBJ1-1 and V is TRBV7-3; unclear D gene. V was trimmed by 2 bases and J by 0 bases, leaving 4 bases between them. This CDR3 contains 13 residues. In germline, CDR1 is SGHTA, CDR2 FQGTGA. CDR3 coding DNA: TGTGCCAGCAGCTTATCTATGAACACTGAAGCTTTCTAT. Translated: CASSLSMNTEAFY.